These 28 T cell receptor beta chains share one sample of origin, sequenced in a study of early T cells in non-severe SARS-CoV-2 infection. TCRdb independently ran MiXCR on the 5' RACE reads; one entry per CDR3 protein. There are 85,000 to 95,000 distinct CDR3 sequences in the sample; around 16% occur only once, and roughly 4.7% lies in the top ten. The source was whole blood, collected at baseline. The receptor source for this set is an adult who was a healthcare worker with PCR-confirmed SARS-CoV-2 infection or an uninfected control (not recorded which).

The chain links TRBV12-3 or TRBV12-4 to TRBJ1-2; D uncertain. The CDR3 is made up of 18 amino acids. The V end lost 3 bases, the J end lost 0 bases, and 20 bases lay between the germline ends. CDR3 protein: CASSFFRSPSGSNYGYTF. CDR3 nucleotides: TGTGCCAGCAGTTTTTTCCGCTCTCCGAGCGGTTCTAACTATGGCTACACCTTC.

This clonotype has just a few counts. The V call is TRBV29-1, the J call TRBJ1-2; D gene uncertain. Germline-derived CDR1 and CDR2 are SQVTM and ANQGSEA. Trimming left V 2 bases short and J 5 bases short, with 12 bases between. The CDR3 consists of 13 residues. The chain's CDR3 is CSVERASEYGYTF. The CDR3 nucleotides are TGCAGCGTTGAAAGGGCCAGCGAGTATGGCTACACCTTC.

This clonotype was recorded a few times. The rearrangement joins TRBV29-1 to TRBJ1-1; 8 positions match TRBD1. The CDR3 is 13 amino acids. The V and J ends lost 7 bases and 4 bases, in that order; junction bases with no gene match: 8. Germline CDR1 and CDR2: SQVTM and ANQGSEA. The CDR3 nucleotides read TGCAGCGGCGGACAGGGTCAGAGCACTGAAGCTTTCTTT. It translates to CSGGQGQSTEAFF.

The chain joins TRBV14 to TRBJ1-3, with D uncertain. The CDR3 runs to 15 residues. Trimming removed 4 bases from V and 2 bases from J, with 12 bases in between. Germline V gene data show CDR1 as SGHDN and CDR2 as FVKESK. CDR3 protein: CASSPQPGTGNTIYF. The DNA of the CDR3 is TGTGCCAGCAGCCCCCAGCCGGGGACTGGAAACACCATATATTTT.

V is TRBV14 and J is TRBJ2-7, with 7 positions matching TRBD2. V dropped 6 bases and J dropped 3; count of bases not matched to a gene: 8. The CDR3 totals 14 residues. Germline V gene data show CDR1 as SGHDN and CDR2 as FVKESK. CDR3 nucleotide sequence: TGTGCCAGCAGTCTCGGGACTACCCTCTACGAGCAGTACTTC. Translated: CASSLGTTLYEQYF.

The CDR3 coding sequence is TGTGCCAGCAGTTCGGGACCCAGAGGATCCTACAATGAGCAGTTCTTC. Amino acids: CASSSGPRGSYNEQFF. The chain has TRBV12-3 or TRBV12-4 and TRBJ2-1; D possibly matches TRBD1 or TRBD2 (5 bases each). The V end lost 4 bases, the J end lost 1 base, and 14 bases lay between the germline ends. The CDR3 spans 16 residues.

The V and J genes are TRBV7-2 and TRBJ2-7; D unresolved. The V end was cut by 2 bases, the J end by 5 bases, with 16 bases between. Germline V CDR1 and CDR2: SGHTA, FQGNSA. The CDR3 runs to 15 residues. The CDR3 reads CASSLMPSVGHEQYF. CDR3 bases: TGTGCCAGCAGCTTAATGCCCTCGGTGGGCCACGAGCAGTACTTC.

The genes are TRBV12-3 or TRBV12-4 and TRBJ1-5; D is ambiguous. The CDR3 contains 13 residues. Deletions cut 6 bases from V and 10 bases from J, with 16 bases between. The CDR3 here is CASSPRGGSPQHF. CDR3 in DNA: TGTGCCAGCAGCCCCCGGGGAGGGAGCCCCCAGCATTTT.

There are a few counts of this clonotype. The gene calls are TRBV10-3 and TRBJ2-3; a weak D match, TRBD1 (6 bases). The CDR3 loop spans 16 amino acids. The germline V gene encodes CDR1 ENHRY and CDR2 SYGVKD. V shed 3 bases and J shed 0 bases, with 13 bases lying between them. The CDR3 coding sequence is TGTGCCATCAGTGACACCGGGACAAGAAGCACAGATACGCAGTATTTT. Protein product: CAISDTGTRSTDTQYF.

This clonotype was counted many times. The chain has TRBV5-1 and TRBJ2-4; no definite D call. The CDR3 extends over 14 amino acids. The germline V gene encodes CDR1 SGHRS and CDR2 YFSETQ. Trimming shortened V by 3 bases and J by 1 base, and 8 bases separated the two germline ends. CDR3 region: CASSSTGAKNIQYF. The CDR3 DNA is TGCGCCAGCAGCTCGACCGGGGCCAAAAACATTCAGTACTTC.

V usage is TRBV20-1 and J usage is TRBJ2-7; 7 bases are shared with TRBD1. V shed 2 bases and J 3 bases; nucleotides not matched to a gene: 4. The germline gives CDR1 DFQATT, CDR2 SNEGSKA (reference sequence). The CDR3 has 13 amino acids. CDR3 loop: CSARRDSRYEQYF. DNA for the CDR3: TGCAGTGCTAGACGGGACAGCCGCTACGAGCAGTACTTC.

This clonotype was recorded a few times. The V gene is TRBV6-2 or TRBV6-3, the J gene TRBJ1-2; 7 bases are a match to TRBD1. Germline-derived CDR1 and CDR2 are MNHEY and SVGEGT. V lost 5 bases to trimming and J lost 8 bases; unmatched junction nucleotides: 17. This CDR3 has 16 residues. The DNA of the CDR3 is TGTGCCAGCAGTACCGCGCCGCGCGGGACAGAAGGAGGCTACACCTTC. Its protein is CASSTAPRGTEGGYTF.

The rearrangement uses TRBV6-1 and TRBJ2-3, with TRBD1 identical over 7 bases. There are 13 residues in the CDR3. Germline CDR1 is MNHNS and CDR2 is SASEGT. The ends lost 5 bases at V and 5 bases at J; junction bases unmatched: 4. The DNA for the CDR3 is TGTGCCAGCAGTCCACGACAGGGAGATACGCAGTATTTT. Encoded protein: CASSPRQGDTQYF.

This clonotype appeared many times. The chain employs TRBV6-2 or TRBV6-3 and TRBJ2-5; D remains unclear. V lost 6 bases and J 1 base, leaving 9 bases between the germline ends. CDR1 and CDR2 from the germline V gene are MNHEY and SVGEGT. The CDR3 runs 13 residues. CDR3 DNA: TGTGCCAGCAGGCCTCGCGTCCAAGAGACCCAGTACTTC. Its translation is CASRPRVQETQYF.

The CDR3 DNA reads TGTGCCAGCAGCCAAGCGGAGGGGTCCGACACCGGGGAGCTGTTTTTT. Residues: CASSQAEGSDTGELFF. The chain joins TRBV4-2 to TRBJ2-2, with D perhaps matching TRBD2 (6 bases). The V and J ends lost 1 base and 3 bases respectively, with 12 bases between them. The CDR3 has 16 amino acids. The germline V gene has CDR1 LGHNA and CDR2 YNFKEQ.

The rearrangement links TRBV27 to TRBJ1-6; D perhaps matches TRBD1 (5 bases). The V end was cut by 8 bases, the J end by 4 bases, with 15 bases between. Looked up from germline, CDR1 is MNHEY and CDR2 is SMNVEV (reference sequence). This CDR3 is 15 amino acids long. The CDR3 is CASSADPGYNSPLHF. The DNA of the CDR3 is TGTGCCAGCTCCGCTGATCCAGGGTATAATTCACCCCTCCACTTT.

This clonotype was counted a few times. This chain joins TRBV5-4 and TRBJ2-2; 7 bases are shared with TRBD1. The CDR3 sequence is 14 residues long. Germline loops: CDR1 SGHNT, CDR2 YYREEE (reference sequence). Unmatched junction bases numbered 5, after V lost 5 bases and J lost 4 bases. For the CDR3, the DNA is TGTGCCAGCAGACAGGGACAGACCACCGGGGAGCTGTTTTTT. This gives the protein CASRQGQTTGELFF.

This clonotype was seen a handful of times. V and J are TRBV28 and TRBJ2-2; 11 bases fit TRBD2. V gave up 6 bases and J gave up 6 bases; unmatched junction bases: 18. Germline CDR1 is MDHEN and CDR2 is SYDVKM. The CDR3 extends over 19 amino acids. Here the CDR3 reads CASRKTSGREVFSAGELFF. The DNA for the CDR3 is TGTGCCAGCAGAAAAACTAGCGGGAGAGAGGTGTTTTCAGCCGGGGAGCTGTTTTTT. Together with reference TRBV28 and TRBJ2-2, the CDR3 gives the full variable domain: DVKVTQSSRYLVKRTGEKVFLECVQDMDHENMFWYRQDPGLGLRLIYFSYDVKMKEKGDIPEGYSVSREKKERFSLILESASTNQTSMYLCASRKTSGREVFSAGELFFGEGSRLTVL.

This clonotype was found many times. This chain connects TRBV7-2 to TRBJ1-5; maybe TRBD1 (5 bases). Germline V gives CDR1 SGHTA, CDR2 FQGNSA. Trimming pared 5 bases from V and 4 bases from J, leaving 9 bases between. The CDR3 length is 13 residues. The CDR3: CASSVRGNQPQHF. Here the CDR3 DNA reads TGTGCCAGCAGCGTAAGGGGAAATCAGCCCCAGCATTTT.

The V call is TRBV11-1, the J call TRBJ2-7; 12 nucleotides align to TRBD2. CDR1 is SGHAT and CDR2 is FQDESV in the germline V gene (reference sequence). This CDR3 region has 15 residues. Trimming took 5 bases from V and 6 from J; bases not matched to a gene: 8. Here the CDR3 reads CASSPRLTSGSEQYF. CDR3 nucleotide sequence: TGTGCCAGCAGCCCCCGACTGACTAGCGGGAGCGAGCAGTACTTC.

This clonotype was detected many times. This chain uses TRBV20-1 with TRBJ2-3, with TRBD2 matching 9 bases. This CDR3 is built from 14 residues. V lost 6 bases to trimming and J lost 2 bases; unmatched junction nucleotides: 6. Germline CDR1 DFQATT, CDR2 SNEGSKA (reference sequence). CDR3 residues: CSAATSGYTDTQYF. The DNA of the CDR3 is TGCAGTGCCGCGACTAGCGGATACACAGATACGCAGTATTTT.

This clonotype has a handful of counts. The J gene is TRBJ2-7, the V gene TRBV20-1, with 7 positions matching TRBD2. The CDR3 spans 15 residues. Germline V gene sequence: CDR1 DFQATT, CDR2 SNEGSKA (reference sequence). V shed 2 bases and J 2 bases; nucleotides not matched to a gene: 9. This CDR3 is CSARTWLAEAYEQYF. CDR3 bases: TGCAGTGCTAGAACGTGGCTAGCGGAGGCCTACGAGCAGTACTTC.

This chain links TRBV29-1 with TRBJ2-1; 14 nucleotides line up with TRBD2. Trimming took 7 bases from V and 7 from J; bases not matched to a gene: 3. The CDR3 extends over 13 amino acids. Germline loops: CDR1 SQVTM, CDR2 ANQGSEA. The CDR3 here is CSARLAGGNEQFF. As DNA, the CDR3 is TGCAGCGCAAGACTAGCGGGGGGGAATGAGCAGTTCTTC.

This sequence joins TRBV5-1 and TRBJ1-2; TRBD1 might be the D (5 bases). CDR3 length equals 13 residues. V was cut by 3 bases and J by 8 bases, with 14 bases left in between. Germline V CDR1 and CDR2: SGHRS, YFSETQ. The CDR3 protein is CASSSRGPGGYTF. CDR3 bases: TGCGCCAGCAGCTCCCGGGGCCCGGGCGGCTACACCTTC.

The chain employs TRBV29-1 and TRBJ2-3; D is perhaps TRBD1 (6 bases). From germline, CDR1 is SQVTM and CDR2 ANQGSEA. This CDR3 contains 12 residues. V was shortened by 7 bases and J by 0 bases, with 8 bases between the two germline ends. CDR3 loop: CSEDSSTDTQYF. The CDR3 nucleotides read TGCAGCGAGGACAGTAGCACAGATACGCAGTATTTT.

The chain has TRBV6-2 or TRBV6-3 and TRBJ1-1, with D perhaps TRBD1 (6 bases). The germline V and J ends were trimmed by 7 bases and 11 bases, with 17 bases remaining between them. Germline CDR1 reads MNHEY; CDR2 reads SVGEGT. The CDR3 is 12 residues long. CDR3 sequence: CASIEWGPPAFF. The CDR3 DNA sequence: TGTGCCAGCATTGAGTGGGGGCCACCTGCTTTCTTT.

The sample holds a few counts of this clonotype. The CDR3 DNA follows: TGCGCCAGCAGCCAAGGAGGGGGGGATAACAATGAGCAGTTCTTC. This translates into CASSQGGGDNNEQFF. This chain links TRBV4-3 with TRBJ2-1, with a possible D match to TRBD2 (7 bases). Germline values: CDR1 LGHNA, CDR2 YSLEER. The V end was cut by 1 base, the J end by 5 bases, with 12 bases between. The CDR3 contains 15 residues.

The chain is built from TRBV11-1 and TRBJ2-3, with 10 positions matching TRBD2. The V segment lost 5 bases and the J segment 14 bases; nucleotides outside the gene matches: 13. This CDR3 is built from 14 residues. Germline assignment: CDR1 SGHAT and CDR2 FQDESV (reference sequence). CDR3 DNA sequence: TGTGCCAGCAGCCCCGGAGCAGCGGGAGGGCCAGGGTATTTT. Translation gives CASSPGAAGGPGYF.